This T cell receptor (beta chain) was identified in a study of a mutant IDH1 vaccine in newly diagnosed glioma. Details on this clone: Its antigen remains unknown.

Germline lookup yields CDR1 MGHRA and CDR2 YSYEKL. The V end lost 5 bases, the J end lost 15 bases, and 26 bases lay between the germline ends. The CDR3 has 15 residues. The table came from immunoSEQ multiplex PCR; TCRdb's copy has only in-frame clones and leaves some out. The table shows about 40,000 clones, with approximately 91% occurring only once. Time point indicated: week 5, during vaccination. Every vaccine dose comprised 300 ug of mutant IDH1 20-mer peptide plus topical imiquimod. Here the sequenced sample was PBMCs, taken from a glioma patient whose treatment included an IDH1 peptide vaccine. V and J are TRBV4-1 and TRBJ2-1, with a weak D call TRBD1 (6 bases). The clonotype originates from a man in his fifties or sixties with glioma. The CDR3 reads CASSDRTAPLITGFF. The CDR3 DNA sequence: TGCGCCAGCAGCGACCGGACAGCGCCCCTAATAACGGGGTTCTTC.